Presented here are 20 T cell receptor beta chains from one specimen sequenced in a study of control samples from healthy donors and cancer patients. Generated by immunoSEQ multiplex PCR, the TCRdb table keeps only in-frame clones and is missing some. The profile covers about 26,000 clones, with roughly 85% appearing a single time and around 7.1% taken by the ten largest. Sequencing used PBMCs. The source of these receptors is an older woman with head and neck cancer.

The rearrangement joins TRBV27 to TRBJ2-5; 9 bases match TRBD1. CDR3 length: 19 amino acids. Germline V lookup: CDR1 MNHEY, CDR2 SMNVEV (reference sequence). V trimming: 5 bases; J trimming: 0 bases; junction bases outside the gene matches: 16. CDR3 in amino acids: CASSPLGTGFFWDQETQYF. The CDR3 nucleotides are TGTGCCAGCAGTCCCTTGGGGACAGGGTTCTTTTGGGACCAAGAGACCCAGTACTTC.

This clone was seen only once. CDR3 nucleotides: TGTGCCAGCAGCTTGGCCTTGGCTGAAGCTTTCTTT. This encodes CASSLALAEAFF. The chain uses TRBV5-5 and TRBJ1-1, with D hard to call. The CDR3 has 12 residues. Trimming removed 0 bases at V and 6 bases at J, with 6 bases between. The germline gives CDR1 SGHKS, CDR2 YYEKEE (reference sequence). Full variable domain (outside the CDR3, taken from reference TRBV5-5 and TRBJ1-1): DAGVTQSPTHLIKTRGQQVTLRCSPISGHKSVSWYQQVLGQGPQFIFQYYEKEERGRGNFPDRFSARQFPNYSSELNVNALLLGDSALYLCASSLALAEAFFGQGTRLTVV.

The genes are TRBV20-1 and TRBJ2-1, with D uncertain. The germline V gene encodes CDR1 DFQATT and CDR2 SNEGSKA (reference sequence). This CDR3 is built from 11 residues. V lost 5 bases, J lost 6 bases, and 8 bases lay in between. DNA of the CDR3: TGCAGTGCTCCGCTACGCAATGAGCAGTTCTTC. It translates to CSAPLRNEQFF.

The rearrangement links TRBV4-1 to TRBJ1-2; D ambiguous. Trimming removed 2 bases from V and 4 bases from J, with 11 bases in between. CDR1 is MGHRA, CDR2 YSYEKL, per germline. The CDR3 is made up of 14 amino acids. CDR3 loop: CASSQTEPIYGYTF. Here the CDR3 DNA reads TGCGCCAGCAGCCAAACAGAGCCGATCTATGGCTACACCTTC.

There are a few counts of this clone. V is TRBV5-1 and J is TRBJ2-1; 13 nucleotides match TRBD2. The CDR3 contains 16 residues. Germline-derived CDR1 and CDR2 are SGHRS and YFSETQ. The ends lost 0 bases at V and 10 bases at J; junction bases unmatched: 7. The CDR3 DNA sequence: TGCGCCAGCAGCTTGGGGTGGACTAGCGGGAGTTACGAGCAGTTCTTC. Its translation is CASSLGWTSGSYEQFF.

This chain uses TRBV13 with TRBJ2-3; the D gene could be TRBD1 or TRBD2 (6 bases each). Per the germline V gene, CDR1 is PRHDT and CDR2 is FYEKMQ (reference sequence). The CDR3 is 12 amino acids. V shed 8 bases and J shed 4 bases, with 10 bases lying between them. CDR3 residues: CASGGRADTQYF. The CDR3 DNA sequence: TGTGCCAGCGGGGGGCGGGCAGATACGCAGTATTTT.

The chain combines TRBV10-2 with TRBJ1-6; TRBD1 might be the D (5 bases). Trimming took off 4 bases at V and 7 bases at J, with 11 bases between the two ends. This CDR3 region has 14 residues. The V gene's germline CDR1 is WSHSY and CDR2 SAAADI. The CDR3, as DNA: TGCGCCAGCAGTGGGGGACGGGTCAATTCACCCCTCCACTTT. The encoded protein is CASSGGRVNSPLHF.

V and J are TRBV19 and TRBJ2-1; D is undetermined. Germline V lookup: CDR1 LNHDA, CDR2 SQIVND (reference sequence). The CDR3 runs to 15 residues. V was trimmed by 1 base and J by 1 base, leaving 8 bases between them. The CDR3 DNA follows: TGTGCCAGTAGTATAGCCAGGCAGTCCTACAATGAGCAGTTCTTC. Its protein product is CASSIARQSYNEQFF.

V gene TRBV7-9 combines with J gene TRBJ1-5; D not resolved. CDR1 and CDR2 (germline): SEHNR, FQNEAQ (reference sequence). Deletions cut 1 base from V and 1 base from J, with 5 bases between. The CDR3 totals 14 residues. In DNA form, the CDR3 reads TGTGCCAGCAGCTTAGGGGCCAGCAATCAGCCCCAGCATTTT. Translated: CASSLGASNQPQHF.

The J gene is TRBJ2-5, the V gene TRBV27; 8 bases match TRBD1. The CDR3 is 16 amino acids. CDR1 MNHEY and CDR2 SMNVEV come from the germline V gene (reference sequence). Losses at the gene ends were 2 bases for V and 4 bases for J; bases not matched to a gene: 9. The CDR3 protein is CASSLGGQGFGETQYF. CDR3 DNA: TGTGCCAGCAGTTTAGGTGGACAGGGTTTCGGAGAGACCCAGTACTTC.

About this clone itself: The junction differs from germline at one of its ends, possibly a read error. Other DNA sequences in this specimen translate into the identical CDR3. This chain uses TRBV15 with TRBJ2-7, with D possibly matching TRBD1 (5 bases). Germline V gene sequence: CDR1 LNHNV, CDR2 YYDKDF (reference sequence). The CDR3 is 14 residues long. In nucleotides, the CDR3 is TGTGCCACTAGCAGAACCGGACAATACTACGAGCAGTACTTC. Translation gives CATSRTGQYYEQYF.

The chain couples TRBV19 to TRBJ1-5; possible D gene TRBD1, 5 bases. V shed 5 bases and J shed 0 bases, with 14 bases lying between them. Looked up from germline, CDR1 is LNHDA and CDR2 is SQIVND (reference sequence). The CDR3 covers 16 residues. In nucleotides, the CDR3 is TGTGCCAGTAGTCTGGAAACGGGGGTTAGCAATCAGCCCCAGCATTTT. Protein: CASSLETGVSNQPQHF.

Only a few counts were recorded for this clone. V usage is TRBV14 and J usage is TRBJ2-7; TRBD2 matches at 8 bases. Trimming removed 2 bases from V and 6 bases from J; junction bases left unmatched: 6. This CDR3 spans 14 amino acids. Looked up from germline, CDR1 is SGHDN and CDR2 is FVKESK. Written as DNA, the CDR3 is TGTGCCAGCAGCCAAAGGACTAGCCCTCTCGAGCAGTACTTC. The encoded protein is CASSQRTSPLEQYF.

In DNA form, the CDR3 reads TGTGCCAGTAGCCGGGACAGGGATCAGCCCCAGCATTTT. It translates to CASSRDRDQPQHF. The J gene is TRBJ1-5, the V gene TRBV6-5, with TRBD1 matching 9 bases. The CDR3 runs to 13 residues. V gave up 9 bases and J gave up 5 bases; unmatched junction bases: 5. Germline CDR1 reads MNHEY; CDR2 reads SVGAGI.

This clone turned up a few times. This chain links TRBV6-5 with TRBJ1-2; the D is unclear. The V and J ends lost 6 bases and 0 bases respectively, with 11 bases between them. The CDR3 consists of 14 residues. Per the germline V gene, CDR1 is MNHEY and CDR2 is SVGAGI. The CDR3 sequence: CASRPRQSNYGYTF. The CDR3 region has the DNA TGTGCCAGCAGGCCCCGTCAGTCTAACTATGGCTACACCTTC.

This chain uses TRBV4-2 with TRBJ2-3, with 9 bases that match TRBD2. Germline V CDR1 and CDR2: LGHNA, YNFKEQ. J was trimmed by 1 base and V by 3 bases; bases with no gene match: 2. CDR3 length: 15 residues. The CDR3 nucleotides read TGTGCCAGCAGCCAGGTAGCGGGAGGCACAGATACGCAGTATTTT. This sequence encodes CASSQVAGGTDTQYF.

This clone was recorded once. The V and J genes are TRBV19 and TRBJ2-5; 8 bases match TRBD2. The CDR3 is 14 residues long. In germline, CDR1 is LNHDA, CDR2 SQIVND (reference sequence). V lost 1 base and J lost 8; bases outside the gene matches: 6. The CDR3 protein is CASSIAWREATQYF. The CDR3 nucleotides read TGTGCCAGTAGTATAGCCTGGCGGGAGGCCACCCAGTACTTC.

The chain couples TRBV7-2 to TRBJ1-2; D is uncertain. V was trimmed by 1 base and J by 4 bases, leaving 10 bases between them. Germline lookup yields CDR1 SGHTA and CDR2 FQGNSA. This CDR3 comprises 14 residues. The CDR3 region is CASSLVPIGYGYTF. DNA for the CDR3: TGTGCCAGCAGCTTAGTCCCTATTGGCTATGGCTACACCTTC.

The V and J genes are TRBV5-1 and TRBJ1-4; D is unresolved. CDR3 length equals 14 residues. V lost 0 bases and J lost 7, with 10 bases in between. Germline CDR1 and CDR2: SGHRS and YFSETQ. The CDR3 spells CASSLGVDGEKLFF. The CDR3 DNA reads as TGCGCCAGCAGCTTGGGGGTAGACGGTGAAAAACTGTTTTTT.

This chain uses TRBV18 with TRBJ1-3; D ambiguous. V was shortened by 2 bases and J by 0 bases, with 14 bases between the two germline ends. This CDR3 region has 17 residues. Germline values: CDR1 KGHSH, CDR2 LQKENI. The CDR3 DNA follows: TGTGCCAGCTCACCATCGACGTTCTGGAGCTCTGGAAACACCATATATTTT. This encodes CASSPSTFWSSGNTIYF.